The TCR beta chain under discussion was sequenced for a study of cytomegalovirus exposure and HLA in healthy donors. The protocol was immunoSEQ multiplex PCR, while the TCRdb copy is restricted to in-frame clones and leaves out a portion. The sample consists of a few hundred thousand clones, less than 95% of them appearing once. Germline CDR1 is SEHNR and CDR2 is FQNEAQ (reference sequence). This CDR3 has 14 residues. Trimming removed 6 bases from V and 4 bases from J; junction bases left unmatched: 5. Study-wide findings and caveats: Despite most TCR sequences being rare, some public TCRs occurred in many donors. As was reported, the classifier diagnosed cytomegalovirus status with high specificity and sensitivity.

Note on this clone: The antigen remains undetermined.

This clonotype originated in a woman in her 30s in good health and CMV-seronegative. The source material was PBMCs. V is TRBV7-9 and J is TRBJ2-1; 8 nucleotides line up with TRBD2. The CDR3 reads CASSNQRGYNEQFF. The CDR3 DNA reads TGTGCCAGCAGTAACCAGCGGGGGTACAATGAGCAGTTCTTC.